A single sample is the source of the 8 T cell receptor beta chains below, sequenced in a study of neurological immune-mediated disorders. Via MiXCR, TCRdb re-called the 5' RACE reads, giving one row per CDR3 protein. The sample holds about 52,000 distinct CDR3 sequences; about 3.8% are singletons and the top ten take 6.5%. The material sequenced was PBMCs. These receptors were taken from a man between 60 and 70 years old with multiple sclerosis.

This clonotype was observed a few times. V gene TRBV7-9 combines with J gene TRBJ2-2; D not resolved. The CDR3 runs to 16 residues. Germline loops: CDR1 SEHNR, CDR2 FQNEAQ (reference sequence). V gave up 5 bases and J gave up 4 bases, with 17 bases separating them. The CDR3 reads CASSSPDREFTGELFF. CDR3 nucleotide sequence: TGTGCCAGCAGCAGTCCCGATAGAGAATTCACCGGGGAGCTGTTTTTT. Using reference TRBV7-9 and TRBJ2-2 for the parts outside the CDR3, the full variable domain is DTGVSQNPRHKITKRGQNVTFRCDPISEHNRLYWYRQTLGQGPEFLTYFQNEAQLEKSRLLSDRFSAERPKGSFSTLEIQRTEQGDSAMYLCASSSPDREFTGELFFGEGSRLTVL.

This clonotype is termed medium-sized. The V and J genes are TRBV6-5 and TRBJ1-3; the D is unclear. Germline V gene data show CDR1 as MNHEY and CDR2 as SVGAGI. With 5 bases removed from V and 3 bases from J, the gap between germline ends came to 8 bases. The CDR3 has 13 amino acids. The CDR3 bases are TGTGCCAGCAGTACCCCGGGTGGAAACACCATATATTTT. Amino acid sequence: CASSTPGGNTIYF.

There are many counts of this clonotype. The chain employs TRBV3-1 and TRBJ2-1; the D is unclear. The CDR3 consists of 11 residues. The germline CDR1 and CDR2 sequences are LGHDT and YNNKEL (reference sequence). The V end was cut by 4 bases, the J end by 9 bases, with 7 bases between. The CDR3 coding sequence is TGTGCCAGCAGCCGGACCTTTGAGCAGTTCTTC. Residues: CASSRTFEQFF.

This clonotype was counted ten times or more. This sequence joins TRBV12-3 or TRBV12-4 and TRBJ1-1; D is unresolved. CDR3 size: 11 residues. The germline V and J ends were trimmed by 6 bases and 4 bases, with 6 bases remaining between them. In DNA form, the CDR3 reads TGTGCCAGCAGCCACCCCACTGAAGCTTTCTTT. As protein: CASSHPTEAFF.

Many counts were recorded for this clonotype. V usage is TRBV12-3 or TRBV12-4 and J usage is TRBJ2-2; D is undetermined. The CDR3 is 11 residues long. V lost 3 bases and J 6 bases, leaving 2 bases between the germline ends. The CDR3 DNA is TGTGCCAGCAGTTTTTCCGGGGAGCTGTTTTTT. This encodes CASSFSGELFF.

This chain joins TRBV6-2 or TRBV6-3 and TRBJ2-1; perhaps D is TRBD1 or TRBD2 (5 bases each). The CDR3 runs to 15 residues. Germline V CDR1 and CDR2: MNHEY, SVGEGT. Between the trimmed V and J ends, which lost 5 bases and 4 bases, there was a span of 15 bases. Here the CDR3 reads CASSPLRDGYNEQFF. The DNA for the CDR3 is TGTGCCAGCAGTCCCCTACGGGACGGTTACAATGAGCAGTTCTTC.

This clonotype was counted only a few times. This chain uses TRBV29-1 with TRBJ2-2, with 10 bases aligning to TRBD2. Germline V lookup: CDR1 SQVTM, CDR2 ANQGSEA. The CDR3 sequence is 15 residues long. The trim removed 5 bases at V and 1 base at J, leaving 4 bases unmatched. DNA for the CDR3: TGCAGCGTTCTAAGCGGGAGGGGGAACACCGGGGAGCTGTTTTTT. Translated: CSVLSGRGNTGELFF.

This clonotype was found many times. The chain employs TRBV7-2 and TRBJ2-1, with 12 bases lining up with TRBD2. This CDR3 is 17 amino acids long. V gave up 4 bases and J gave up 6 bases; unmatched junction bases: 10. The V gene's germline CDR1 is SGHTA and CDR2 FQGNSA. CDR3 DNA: TGTGCCAGCAGCTCCCGACTAGCGGGAGCGATTGGCAATGAGCAGTTCTTC. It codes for CASSSRLAGAIGNEQFF.